Shown below are 12 T cell receptor beta chains from a single sample sequenced in a study of T cells in localized non-small cell lung cancer. The method was immunoSEQ multiplex PCR; TCRdb's version includes in-frame clones alone and lacks a portion of them. The table lists 50,000 or so clones, over 70% of them singletons. The starting material was PBMCs, obtained before any cancer treatment. These receptors all stem from a woman aged 35 to 75 with stage II lung adenocarcinoma.

This clone was counted only a few times. The genes are TRBV7-8 and TRBJ2-6; no definite D call. Trimming took 2 bases from V and 0 from J, leaving 8 bases between them. Germline CDR1 and CDR2: SGHVS and FQNEAQ. The CDR3 length is 16 residues. CDR3 sequence reads: CASSLRLISGANVLTF. The CDR3 nucleotides are TGTGCCAGCAGCTTACGGCTGATCTCTGGGGCCAACGTCCTGACTTTC.

J is TRBJ2-5 and V is TRBV7-8; 8 nucleotides agree with TRBD1. The CDR3 totals 14 residues. The V gene's germline CDR1 is SGHVS and CDR2 FQNEAQ. V lost 2 bases to trimming and J lost 2 bases; unmatched junction nucleotides: 1. CDR3 loop: CASSLRDRQETQYF. CDR3 bases: TGTGCCAGCAGCTTACGGGACAGGCAAGAGACCCAGTACTTC.

This clone was counted once. The rearrangement joins TRBV28 to TRBJ2-7; D is undetermined. This CDR3 spans 12 amino acids. CDR1 is MDHEN and CDR2 is SYDVKM in the germline V gene. Trimming took off 3 bases at V and 3 bases at J, with 6 bases between the two ends. This chain's CDR3 is CASSFGFYEQYF. CDR3 DNA: TGTGCCAGCAGTTTTGGTTTCTACGAGCAGTACTTC.

The chain recombines TRBV6-1 with TRBJ2-7; D unresolved. The germline gives CDR1 MNHNS, CDR2 SASEGT. This CDR3 is built from 14 residues. Trimming took off 1 base at V and 6 bases at J, with 13 bases between the two ends. CDR3 sequence (DNA): TGTGCCAGCAGTGAAGACCGTGGGGTAGGCGAGCAGTACTTC. Its translation is CASSEDRGVGEQYF.

The chain recombines TRBV5-8 with TRBJ2-1; 12 nucleotides align to TRBD2. Per germline, CDR1 SGHTS and CDR2 YDEGEE. With 2 bases clipped from V and 10 bases from J, the junction kept 7 bases outside the gene matches. There are 15 residues in the CDR3. The CDR3 sequence: CASSFQLAGGEEQFF. The DNA of the CDR3 is TGTGCCAGCAGCTTCCAGCTAGCGGGGGGGGAAGAGCAGTTCTTC.

The chain couples TRBV9 to TRBJ2-2; D uncertain. CDR3 length: 14 residues. V was cut by 0 bases and J by 2 bases, with 5 bases left in between. Germline loops: CDR1 SGDLS, CDR2 YYNGEE. Here the CDR3 DNA reads TGTGCCAGCAGCGTAGTAGGAAACACCGGGGAGCTGTTTTTT. Translating it yields CASSVVGNTGELFF.

The table lists this clone with a count of one. The chain uses TRBV13 and TRBJ2-7; maybe TRBD2 (5 bases). From germline, CDR1 is PRHDT and CDR2 FYEKMQ (reference sequence). Trimming shortened V by 2 bases and J by 0 bases, and 11 bases separated the two germline ends. CDR3 length: 15 residues. The CDR3: CASSLTTGNSYEQYF. The CDR3 DNA is TGTGCCAGCAGCTTAACGACGGGAAACTCCTACGAGCAGTACTTC.

In this sample, this clone turned up a few times. The V gene is TRBV7-2, the J gene TRBJ2-5, with 7 nucleotides matching TRBD2. CDR3 size: 14 residues. The V segment lost 5 bases and the J segment 5 bases; nucleotides outside the gene matches: 8. Germline V gene sequence: CDR1 SGHTA, CDR2 FQGNSA. The CDR3 DNA sequence: TGTGCCAGCAGCACGGGAGGAGCACGCGAGACCCAGTACTTC. Protein sequence: CASSTGGARETQYF.

This clone appeared a single time. The chain uses TRBV28 and TRBJ1-5, with D unresolved. The CDR3 consists of 15 residues. Germline V lookup: CDR1 MDHEN, CDR2 SYDVKM. The V end was cut by 1 base, the J end by 5 bases, with 12 bases between. The CDR3 is CASSLFDFGHQPQHF. CDR3 coding DNA: TGTGCCAGCAGTTTATTCGACTTTGGGCATCAGCCCCAGCATTTT.

This clone was observed a few times. The chain is built from TRBV15 and TRBJ1-4; the match to TRBD1 covers 8 bases. The germline V gene encodes CDR1 LNHNV and CDR2 YYDKDF (reference sequence). CDR3 length equals 14 residues. Trimming removed 3 bases from V and 8 bases from J; junction bases left unmatched: 5. The CDR3 DNA reads as TGTGCCACCAGCAGGGACAGGGCCGACGAAAAACTGTTTTTT. Protein: CATSRDRADEKLFF.

This clone was detected a few times. The chain has TRBV27 and TRBJ1-1; D unclear. Trimming removed 3 bases at V and 1 base at J, with 6 bases between. This CDR3 region has 13 residues. Germline loops: CDR1 MNHEY, CDR2 SMNVEV (reference sequence). CDR3 protein: CASSLVENTEAFF. The CDR3 coding sequence is TGTGCCAGCAGTTTGGTCGAGAACACTGAAGCTTTCTTT.

V and J are TRBV11-2 and TRBJ1-3; TRBD1 is a possible D gene (6 bases). The V gene's germline CDR1 is SGHAT and CDR2 FQNNGV. This CDR3 has 18 residues. Deletions cut 5 bases from V and 5 bases from J, with 25 bases between. The CDR3 loop is CASSNGLIGGQGRNTIYF. In DNA, the CDR3 is TGTGCCAGCAGCAATGGACTGATTGGGGGCCAGGGAAGAAACACCATATATTTT.